The 7 T cell receptor beta chains given below trace back to one sample, sequenced in a study of blood T cell repertoires in COVID-19. Some clones are missing from TCRdb's copy, which holds only in-frame ones; the method was immunoSEQ multiplex PCR. The repertoire has some 73,000 clones, 90% of them found once; the top ten carry less than 9%. Sample: peripheral blood. The origin of the receptors is a human donor in a cohort sampled during active COVID-19.

The chain carries TRBV5-6 and TRBJ1-1, with TRBD1 matching 7 bases. Looked up from germline, CDR1 is SGHDT and CDR2 is YYEEEE. The CDR3 loop spans 15 amino acids. The V gene end was trimmed by 1 base and the J gene end by 1 base; junction bases not matched to a gene: 4. The CDR3 spells CASSLTGQSNTEAFF. The CDR3 nucleotides read TGTGCCAGCAGCTTGACGGGACAGTCGAACACTGAAGCTTTCTTT.

V usage is TRBV29-1 and J usage is TRBJ2-2, with 10 bases lining up with TRBD1. Germline values: CDR1 SQVTM, CDR2 ANQGSEA. V lost 3 bases to trimming and J lost 5 bases; unmatched junction nucleotides: 6. This CDR3 has 15 residues. The CDR3 reads CSVEGGTGVTGELFF. DNA for the CDR3: TGCAGCGTTGAGGGGGGGACAGGGGTTACCGGGGAGCTGTTTTTT.

The J gene is TRBJ1-5, the V gene TRBV6-5, with TRBD1 matching over 7 bases. Germline assignment: CDR1 MNHEY and CDR2 SVGAGI. V was clipped by 5 bases and J by 5 bases; unmatched bases: 6. The CDR3 has 14 amino acids. The CDR3 DNA sequence: TGTGCCAGCAGTCCTAGACAGGGCCATCAGCCCCAGCATTTT. As protein: CASSPRQGHQPQHF.

The rearrangement links TRBV11-2 to TRBJ2-5; possible D gene TRBD2, 7 bases. Germline V gene data show CDR1 as SGHAT and CDR2 as FQNNGV. V was shortened by 2 bases and J by 2 bases, with 15 bases between the two germline ends. The CDR3 has 16 amino acids. Here the CDR3 DNA reads TGTGCCAGCAGCTTAACGGTCGGGGGGCTTCAAGAGACCCAGTACTTC. Its translation: CASSLTVGGLQETQYF.

The V call is TRBV18, the J call TRBJ1-3; 8 bases agree with TRBD1. V dropped 3 bases and J dropped 2; count of bases not matched to a gene: 3. This CDR3 has 15 residues. CDR1 KGHSH and CDR2 LQKENI come from the germline V gene. The CDR3 sequence: CASSPPGGAGNTIYF. In DNA form, the CDR3 reads TGTGCCAGCTCACCGCCAGGGGGCGCTGGAAACACCATATATTTT.

This clone was recorded only once. The chain recombines TRBV10-2 with TRBJ2-1; TRBD1 is a possible D gene (5 bases). CDR3 length equals 13 residues. Germline CDR1 WSHSY, CDR2 SAAADI. Trimming removed 6 bases from V and 7 bases from J, with 13 bases in between. CDR3 sequence: CASRKNRYNEQFF. CDR3 coding DNA: TGCGCCAGCAGAAAAAACAGGTATAATGAGCAGTTCTTC.

V gene TRBV3-1 (or the pseudogene TRBV3-2) combines with J gene TRBJ1-1; D unclear. The V gene lost 4 bases and the J gene lost 5 bases, with 17 bases spanning the gap. CDR3 length: 15 amino acids. Looked up from germline, CDR1 is LGHDT and CDR2 is YNNKEL (reference sequence). CDR3 protein: CASSPRTGVGTEAFF. The CDR3 DNA is TGTGCCAGCAGCCCTCGTACGGGAGTGGGGACTGAAGCTTTCTTT.